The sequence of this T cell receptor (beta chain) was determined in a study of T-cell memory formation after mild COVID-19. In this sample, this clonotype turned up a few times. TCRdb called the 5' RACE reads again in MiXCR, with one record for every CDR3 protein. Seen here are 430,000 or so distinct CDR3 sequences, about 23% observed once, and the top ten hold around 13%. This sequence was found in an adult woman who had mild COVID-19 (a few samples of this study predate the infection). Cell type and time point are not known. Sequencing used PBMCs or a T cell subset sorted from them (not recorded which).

The CDR3 DNA reads TGTGCCAGCAGCTTGAGCGAGAGGGCTCACGAGCAGTACTTC. Protein product: CASSLSERAHEQYF. The chain joins TRBV7-2 to TRBJ2-7; the D gene is possibly TRBD2 (5 bases). Trimming removed 3 bases from V and 5 bases from J, with 14 bases in between. The CDR3 runs to 14 residues. In germline, CDR1 is SGHTA, CDR2 FQGNSA. Filled out from reference TRBV7-2 and TRBJ2-7, the complete variable domain reads GAGVSQSPSNKVTEKGKDVELRCDPISGHTALYWYRQSLGQGLEFLIYFQGNSAPDKSGLPSDRFSAERTGGSVSTLTIQRTQQEDSAVYLCASSLSERAHEQYFGPGTRLTVT.